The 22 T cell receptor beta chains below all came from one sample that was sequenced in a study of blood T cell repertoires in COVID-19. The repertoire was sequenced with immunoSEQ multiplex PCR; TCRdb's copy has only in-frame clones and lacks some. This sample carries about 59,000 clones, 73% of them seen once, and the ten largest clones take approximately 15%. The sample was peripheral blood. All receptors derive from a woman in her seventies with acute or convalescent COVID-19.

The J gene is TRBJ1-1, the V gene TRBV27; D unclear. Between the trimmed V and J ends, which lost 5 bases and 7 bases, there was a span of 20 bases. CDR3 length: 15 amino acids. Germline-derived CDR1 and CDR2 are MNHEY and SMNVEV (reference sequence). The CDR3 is CASSIPGRGSDEAFF. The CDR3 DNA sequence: TGTGCCAGCAGTATCCCCGGACGTGGGAGTGATGAAGCTTTCTTT.

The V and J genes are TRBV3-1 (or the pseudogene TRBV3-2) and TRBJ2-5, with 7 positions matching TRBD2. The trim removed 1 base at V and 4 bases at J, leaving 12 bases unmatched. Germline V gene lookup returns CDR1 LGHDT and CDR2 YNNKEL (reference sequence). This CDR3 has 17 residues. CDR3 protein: CASSQGSSGVSGETQYF. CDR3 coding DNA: TGTGCCAGCAGCCAAGGTTCCAGCGGGGTTTCGGGAGAGACCCAGTACTTC.

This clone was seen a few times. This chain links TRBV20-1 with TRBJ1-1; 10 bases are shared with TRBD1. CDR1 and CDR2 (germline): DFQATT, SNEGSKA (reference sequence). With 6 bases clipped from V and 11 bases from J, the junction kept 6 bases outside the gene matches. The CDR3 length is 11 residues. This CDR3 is CSADRGRAAFF. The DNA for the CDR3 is TGCAGTGCCGACAGGGGGCGCGCGGCTTTCTTT.

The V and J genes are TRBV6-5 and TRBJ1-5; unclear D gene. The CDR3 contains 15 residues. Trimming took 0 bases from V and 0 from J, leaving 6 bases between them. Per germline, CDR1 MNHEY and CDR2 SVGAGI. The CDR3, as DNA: TGTGCCAGCAGTTACTCTGGCGGTAGCAATCAGCCCCAGCATTTT. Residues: CASSYSGGSNQPQHF.

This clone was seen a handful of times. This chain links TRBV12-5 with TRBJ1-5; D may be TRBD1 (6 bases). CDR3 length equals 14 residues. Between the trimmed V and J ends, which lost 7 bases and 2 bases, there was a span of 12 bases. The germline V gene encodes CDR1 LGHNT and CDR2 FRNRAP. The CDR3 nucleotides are TGTGCTAGTGTCCGGGCAGGGGGCAATCAGCCCCAGCATTTT. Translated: CASVRAGGNQPQHF.

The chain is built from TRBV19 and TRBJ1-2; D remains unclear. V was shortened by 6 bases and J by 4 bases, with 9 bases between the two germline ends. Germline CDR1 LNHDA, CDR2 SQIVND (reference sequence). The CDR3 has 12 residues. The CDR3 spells CASRAGIYGYTF. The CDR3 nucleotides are TGTGCCAGTAGGGCAGGAATCTATGGCTACACCTTC.

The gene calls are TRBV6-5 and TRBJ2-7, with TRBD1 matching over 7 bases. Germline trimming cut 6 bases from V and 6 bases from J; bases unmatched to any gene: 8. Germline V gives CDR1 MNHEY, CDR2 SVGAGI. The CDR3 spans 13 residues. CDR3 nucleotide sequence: TGTGCCAGCAGGGCAGGGGGACCCCTCGAGCAGTACTTC. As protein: CASRAGGPLEQYF.

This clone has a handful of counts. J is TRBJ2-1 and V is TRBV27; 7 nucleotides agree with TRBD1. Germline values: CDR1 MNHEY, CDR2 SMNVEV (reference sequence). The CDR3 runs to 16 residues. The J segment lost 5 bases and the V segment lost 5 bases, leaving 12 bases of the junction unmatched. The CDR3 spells CASSHSRTGGHNEQFF. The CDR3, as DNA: TGTGCCAGCAGTCATTCTCGGACAGGCGGCCACAATGAGCAGTTCTTC.

The CDR3, as DNA: TGTGCCACCAGCCAAGGGACGGGGGGCTGGGGCTATGGCTACACCTTC. Translating gives CATSQGTGGWGYGYTF. V usage is TRBV24-1 and J usage is TRBJ1-2, with D possibly matching TRBD1 (6 bases). CDR3 length: 16 amino acids. The V gene lost 7 bases and the J gene lost 4 bases, with 21 bases spanning the gap. In germline, CDR1 is KGHDR, CDR2 SFDVKD.

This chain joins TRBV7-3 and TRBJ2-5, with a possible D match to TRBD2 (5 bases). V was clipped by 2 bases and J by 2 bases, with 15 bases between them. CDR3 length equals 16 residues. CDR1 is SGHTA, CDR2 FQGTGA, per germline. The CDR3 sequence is CASSLSPGGGQETQYF. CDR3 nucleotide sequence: TGTGCCAGCAGCTTATCCCCAGGAGGAGGACAAGAGACCCAGTACTTC.

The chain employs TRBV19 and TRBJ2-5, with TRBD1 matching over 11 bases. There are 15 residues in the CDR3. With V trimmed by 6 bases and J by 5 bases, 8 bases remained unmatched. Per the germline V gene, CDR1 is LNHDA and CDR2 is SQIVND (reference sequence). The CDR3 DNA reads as TGTGCCAGTAGCAGAGGACAGGGGGCGCCGGAGACCCAGTACTTC. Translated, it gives CASSRGQGAPETQYF. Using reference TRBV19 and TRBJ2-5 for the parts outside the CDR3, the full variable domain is DGGITQSPKYLFRKEGQNVTLSCEQNLNHDAMYWYRQDPGQGLRLIYYSQIVNDFQKGDIAEGYSVSREKKESFPLTVTSAQKNPTAFYLCASSRGQGAPETQYFGPGTRLLVL.

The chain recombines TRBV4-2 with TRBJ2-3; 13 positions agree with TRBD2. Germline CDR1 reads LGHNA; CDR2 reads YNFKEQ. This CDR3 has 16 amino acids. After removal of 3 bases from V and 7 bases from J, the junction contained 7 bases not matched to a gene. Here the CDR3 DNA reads TGTGCCAGCAGCCACACGGGGGGACTAGCGGGGAATACGCAGTATTTT. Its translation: CASSHTGGLAGNTQYF.

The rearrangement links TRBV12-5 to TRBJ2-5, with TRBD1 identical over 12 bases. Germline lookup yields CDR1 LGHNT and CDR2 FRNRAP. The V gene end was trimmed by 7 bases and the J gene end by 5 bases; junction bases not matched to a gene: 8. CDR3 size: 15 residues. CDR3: CASVPGQGARETQYF. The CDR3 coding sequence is TGTGCTAGTGTCCCGGGACAGGGGGCGCGGGAGACCCAGTACTTC.

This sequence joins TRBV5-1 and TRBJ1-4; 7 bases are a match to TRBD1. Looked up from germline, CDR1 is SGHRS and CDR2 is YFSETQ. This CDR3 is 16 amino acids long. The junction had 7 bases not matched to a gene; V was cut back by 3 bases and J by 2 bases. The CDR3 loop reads CASSYGSRGTNEKLFF. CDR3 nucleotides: TGCGCCAGCAGCTATGGAAGCAGGGGGACTAATGAAAAACTGTTTTTT.

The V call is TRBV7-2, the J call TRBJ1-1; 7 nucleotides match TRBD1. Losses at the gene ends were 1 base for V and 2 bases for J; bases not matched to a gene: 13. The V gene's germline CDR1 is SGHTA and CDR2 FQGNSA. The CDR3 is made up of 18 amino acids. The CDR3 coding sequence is TGTGCCAGCAGCTTAGTTTCGATTGGGGACAGAAGAAACACTGAAGCTTTCTTT. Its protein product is CASSLVSIGDRRNTEAFF.

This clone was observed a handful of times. CDR3 nucleotides: TGTGCCACCACAAAAGTCGACAGACACTATGGCTACACCTTC. Its translation: CATTKVDRHYGYTF. The gene calls are TRBV5-5 and TRBJ1-2; D is possibly TRBD1 (5 bases). This CDR3 is built from 14 residues. CDR1 and CDR2 from the germline V gene are SGHKS and YYEKEE (reference sequence). V was pared by 9 bases and J by 3 bases, with 18 bases between. Supplemented by reference TRBV5-5 and TRBJ1-2, the full variable domain reads DAGVTQSPTHLIKTRGQQVTLRCSPISGHKSVSWYQQVLGQGPQFIFQYYEKEERGRGNFPDRFSARQFPNYSSELNVNALLLGDSALYLCATTKVDRHYGYTFGSGTRLTVV.

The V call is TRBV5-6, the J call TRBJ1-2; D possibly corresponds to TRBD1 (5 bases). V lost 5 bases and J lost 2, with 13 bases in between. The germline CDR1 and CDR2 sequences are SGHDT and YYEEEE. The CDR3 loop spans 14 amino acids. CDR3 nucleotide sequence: TGTGCCAGCAGGGATGCAGGGCAAAACTATGGCTACACCTTC. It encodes CASRDAGQNYGYTF.

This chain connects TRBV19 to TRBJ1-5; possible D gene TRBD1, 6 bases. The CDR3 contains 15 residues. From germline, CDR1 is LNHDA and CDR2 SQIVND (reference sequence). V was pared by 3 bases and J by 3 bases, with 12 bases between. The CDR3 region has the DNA TGTGCCAGTAGTATCCCCAGGGGCCTCAATCAGCCCCAGCATTTT. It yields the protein CASSIPRGLNQPQHF.

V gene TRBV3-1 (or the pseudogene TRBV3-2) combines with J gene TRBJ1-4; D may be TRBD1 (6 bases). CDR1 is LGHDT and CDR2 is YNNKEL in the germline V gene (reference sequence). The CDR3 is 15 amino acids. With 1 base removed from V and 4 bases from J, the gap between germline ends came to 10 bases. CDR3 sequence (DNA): TGTGCCAGCAGCCAAGGACAGGTTAATAATGAAAAACTGTTTTTT. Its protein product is CASSQGQVNNEKLFF.

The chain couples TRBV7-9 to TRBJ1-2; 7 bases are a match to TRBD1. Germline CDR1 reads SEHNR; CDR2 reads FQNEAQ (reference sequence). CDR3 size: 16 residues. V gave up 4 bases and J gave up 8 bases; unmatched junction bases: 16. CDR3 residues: CASSSLTGDPLGGYTF. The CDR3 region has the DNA TGTGCCAGCAGCTCACTAACAGGGGACCCCTTAGGCGGCTACACCTTC. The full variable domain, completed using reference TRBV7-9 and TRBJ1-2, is DTGVSQNPRHKITKRGQNVTFRCDPISEHNRLYWYRQTLGQGPEFLTYFQNEAQLEKSRLLSDRFSAERPKGSFSTLEIQRTEQGDSAMYLCASSSLTGDPLGGYTFGSGTRLTVV.

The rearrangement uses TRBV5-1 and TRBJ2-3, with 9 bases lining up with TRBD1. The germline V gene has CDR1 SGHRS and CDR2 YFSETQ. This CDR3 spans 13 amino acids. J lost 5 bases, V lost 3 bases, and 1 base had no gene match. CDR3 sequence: CASSSTGGDTQYF. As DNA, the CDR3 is TGCGCCAGCAGCTCGACAGGGGGAGATACGCAGTATTTT.

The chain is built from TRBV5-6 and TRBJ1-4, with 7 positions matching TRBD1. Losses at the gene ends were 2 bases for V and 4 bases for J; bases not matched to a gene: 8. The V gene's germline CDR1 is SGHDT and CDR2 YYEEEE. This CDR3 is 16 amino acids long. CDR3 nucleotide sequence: TGTGCCAGCAGCTTTCGCCGGGACAGCTTTAATGAAAAACTGTTTTTT. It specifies CASSFRRDSFNEKLFF.